One and the same sample provided the 20 T cell receptor beta chains below, sequenced in a study of technical replicates of blood from a few donors. The assay was immunoSEQ multiplex PCR, and TCRdb's table has in-frame clones only and misses some. This table has tens of thousands of clones, just over 90% appearing once. Sequencing was performed on PBMCs. The receptors come from a human donor in good health. Some clones in this sample may be carry-over from other donors' samples.

The chain recombines TRBV19 with TRBJ2-1, with a possible D match to TRBD2 (5 bases). V shed 4 bases and J shed 0 bases, with 10 bases lying between them. The CDR3 is made up of 15 amino acids. CDR1 and CDR2 (germline): LNHDA, SQIVND (reference sequence). CDR3 amino acids: CASSNGESSYNEQFF. The CDR3 region has the DNA TGTGCCAGTAGTAACGGGGAAAGCTCCTACAATGAGCAGTTCTTC.

CDR3 nucleotides: TGTGCCAGCAGTGAACAGGGACTCGCCACTGAAGCTTTCTTT. Protein sequence: CASSEQGLATEAFF. The genes are TRBV2 and TRBJ1-1; D is perhaps TRBD1 (5 bases). CDR3 length: 14 amino acids. Germline lookup yields CDR1 SNHLY and CDR2 FYNNEI. V gave up 2 bases and J gave up 4 bases, with 11 bases separating them.

The chain recombines TRBV11-2 with TRBJ2-2, with 8 bases fitting TRBD2. The J segment lost 1 base and the V segment lost 1 base, leaving 2 bases of the junction unmatched. Germline-derived CDR1 and CDR2 are SGHAT and FQNNGV. This CDR3 spans 16 amino acids. For the CDR3, the DNA is TGTGCCAGCAGCTTAGGGACTAGCATGAACACCGGGGAGCTGTTTTTT. Protein: CASSLGTSMNTGELFF.

This sequence joins TRBV15 and TRBJ2-2; possible D gene TRBD1, 5 bases. The CDR3 covers 12 residues. V shed 8 bases and J shed 6 bases, with 10 bases lying between them. CDR1 and CDR2 from the germline V gene are LNHNV and YYDKDF (reference sequence). The CDR3 sequence: CATGHVSGELFF. CDR3 coding DNA: TGTGCCACCGGACACGTTTCCGGGGAGCTGTTTTTT.

The chain recombines TRBV18 with TRBJ2-3; 9 bases fit TRBD2. This CDR3 comprises 14 residues. Germline V gene lookup returns CDR1 KGHSH and CDR2 LQKENI. Trimming removed 2 bases from V and 5 bases from J; junction bases left unmatched: 2. In DNA form, the CDR3 reads TGTGCCAGCTCACCAGGACTAGCGAGAGATACGCAGTATTTT. It translates to CASSPGLARDTQYF.

This chain connects TRBV15 to TRBJ1-3; no clear D gene. From germline, CDR1 is LNHNV and CDR2 YYDKDF (reference sequence). CDR3 length: 15 amino acids. V lost 0 bases, J lost 8 bases, and 14 bases lay in between. Here the CDR3 reads CATSRDYEGRDTIYF. The CDR3, as DNA: TGTGCCACCAGCAGAGATTATGAGGGCAGAGACACCATATATTTT.

The rearrangement joins TRBV7-2 to TRBJ1-2, with D unclear. There are 15 residues in the CDR3. V was pared by 5 bases and J by 3 bases, with 16 bases between. The germline V gene encodes CDR1 SGHTA and CDR2 FQGNSA. The CDR3: CASSPPGRLDYGYTF. In DNA form, the CDR3 reads TGTGCCAGCAGCCCCCCGGGTAGGTTAGACTATGGCTACACCTTC.

This chain uses TRBV19 with TRBJ1-5; the D gene is possibly TRBD1 (6 bases). V was cut by 5 bases and J by 0 bases, with 11 bases left in between. Germline V gene lookup returns CDR1 LNHDA and CDR2 SQIVND (reference sequence). The CDR3 consists of 15 residues. Here the CDR3 reads CASSADRYSNQPQHF. CDR3 sequence (DNA): TGTGCCAGTAGTGCGGACAGATATAGCAATCAGCCCCAGCATTTT.

The chain employs TRBV18 and TRBJ1-5; TRBD1 matches 10 bases. V lost 6 bases and J lost 8; bases outside the gene matches: 16. Germline V gives CDR1 KGHSH, CDR2 LQKENI. The CDR3 runs to 17 residues. As DNA, the CDR3 is TGTGCCAGCTCTCCCACAGCGGGACAGGGGTCTACGAAGCCCCAGCATTTT. It encodes CASSPTAGQGSTKPQHF. Full variable domain (remainder filled in from reference TRBV18 and TRBJ1-5): NAGVMQNPRHLVRRRGQEARLRCSPMKGHSHVYWYRQLPEEGLKFMVYLQKENIIDESGMPKERFSAEFPKEGPSILRIQQVVRGDSAAYFCASSPTAGQGSTKPQHFGDGTRLSIL.

Details on this clone: One junction end does not reproduce the germline sequence, and a read error may be involved. This chain uses TRBV7-2 with TRBJ2-4, with 12 bases that match TRBD2. In germline, CDR1 is SGHTA, CDR2 FQGNSA. CDR3 size: 14 residues. The CDR3 protein is CASSSGLAGREVRF. For the CDR3, the DNA is TGTGCCAGCAGCTCAGGACTAGCGGGGAGGGAAGTTCGCTTC.

By share, this clone counts as medium-sized. The chain couples TRBV20-1 to TRBJ1-3, with unresolved D. Germline V CDR1 and CDR2: DFQATT, SNEGSKA (reference sequence). This CDR3 contains 11 residues. Deletions cut 6 bases from V and 3 bases from J, with 6 bases between. The CDR3 region has the DNA TGCAGTGCGCGAGATGGAAACACCATATATTTT. The encoded protein is CSARDGNTIYF.

The chain recombines TRBV30 with TRBJ2-1, with a weak D call TRBD2 (5 bases). This CDR3 has 15 amino acids. Germline V gene lookup returns CDR1 GTSNPN and CDR2 SVGIG (reference sequence). Trimming took 3 bases from V and 4 from J, leaving 16 bases between them. Here the CDR3 reads CAWSAISGEYNEQFF. The CDR3 nucleotides read TGTGCCTGGAGCGCGATCAGCGGAGAGTACAATGAGCAGTTCTTC. Complete variable domain (other parts from reference TRBV30 and TRBJ2-1): SQTIHQWPATLVQPVGSPLSLECTVEGTSNPNLYWYRQAAGRGLQLLFYSVGIGQISSEVPQNLSASRPQDRQFILSSKKLLLSDSGFYLCAWSAISGEYNEQFFGPGTRLTVL.

CDR3 in amino acids: CASSERDRIISPLHF. The CDR3 region has the DNA TGTGCCAGCAGTGAACGGGACAGGATAATTTCACCCCTCCACTTT. The chain employs TRBV6-1 and TRBJ1-6, with 8 positions matching TRBD1. J gave up 9 bases and V 2 bases, and 6 bases lay outside the gene matches. CDR1 and CDR2 from the germline V gene are MNHNS and SASEGT. This CDR3 is built from 15 residues.

The V gene is TRBV5-6, the J gene TRBJ1-2, with D perhaps TRBD1 (5 bases). Germline assignment: CDR1 SGHDT and CDR2 YYEEEE. Trimming cost V 1 base and J 4 bases, with 20 bases left between them. This CDR3 is built from 17 residues. The CDR3 sequence is CASSLYGRVEFFYGYTF. The CDR3 DNA reads as TGTGCCAGCAGCTTGTATGGCAGGGTGGAATTTTTCTATGGCTACACCTTC.

The CDR3 sequence is CASSRRTERQGTDTQYF. The CDR3 DNA follows: TGTGCCAGCAGCAGGAGGACCGAACGGCAGGGCACAGATACGCAGTATTTT. The chain links TRBV5-6 to TRBJ2-3, with D perhaps matching TRBD2 (5 bases). The V gene lost 4 bases and the J gene lost 1 base, with 19 bases spanning the gap. The germline V gene encodes CDR1 SGHDT and CDR2 YYEEEE. The CDR3 runs 17 residues.

J is TRBJ1-2 and V is TRBV18; D gene ambiguous. V was clipped by 4 bases and J by 6 bases, with 15 bases between them. Germline V lookup: CDR1 KGHSH, CDR2 LQKENI. CDR3 length: 14 residues. The CDR3 loop reads CASSRSVREDGYTF. CDR3 DNA sequence: TGTGCCAGCTCACGATCGGTGAGGGAGGATGGCTACACCTTC.

V usage is TRBV11-3 and J usage is TRBJ2-7, with TRBD1 identical over 7 bases. The CDR3 runs 14 residues. Germline assignment: CDR1 SGHNT and CDR2 YENEEA. V trimming: 4 bases; J trimming: 1 base; junction bases outside the gene matches: 4. Here the CDR3 DNA reads TGTGCCAGCAGCTCCCGGGACAGATCCTACGAGCAGTACTTC. Translated: CASSSRDRSYEQYF.

CDR3 region: CASTSRGYEQYF. Here the CDR3 DNA reads TGTGCCAGCACCTCAAGGGGTTACGAGCAGTACTTC. The chain employs TRBV4-2 and TRBJ2-7; D may be TRBD1 (5 bases). The V gene's germline CDR1 is LGHNA and CDR2 YNFKEQ. V dropped 7 bases and J dropped 4 bases, with 11 bases sitting between them. The CDR3 has 12 residues.

This rearrangement joins TRBV27 to TRBJ2-7; D unclear. Looked up from germline, CDR1 is MNHEY and CDR2 is SMNVEV (reference sequence). CDR3 size: 13 residues. With 7 bases removed from V and 6 bases from J, the gap between germline ends came to 16 bases. The CDR3 sequence: CASTTKRPFEQYF. In DNA, the CDR3 is TGTGCCAGCACGACAAAAAGGCCCTTCGAGCAGTACTTC.

The chain couples TRBV6-5 to TRBJ1-1; D perhaps matches TRBD1 (5 bases). Per germline, CDR1 MNHEY and CDR2 SVGAGI. V lost 0 bases and J lost 1, with 12 bases in between. The length of the CDR3 is 16 residues. Here the CDR3 reads CASSYSPRVRNTEAFF. The CDR3 DNA is TGTGCCAGCAGTTACTCCCCCAGGGTTAGGAACACTGAAGCTTTCTTT.